One sample yielded the 28 T cell receptor beta chains listed below, sequenced in a study of blood T cell repertoires in COVID-19 (dated by TCRdb to 2020 to 2021). Library method: the immunoSEQ multiplex PCR assay. The table comes from immuneACCESS by way of TCRdb, which keeps in-frame sequences with V and J called. Part of the clones is missing from these tables; in studies checked, under half for an unresolved V gene and the rest for unknown reasons. Within this sample are 20,000 to 25,000 clones, with roughly 84% of them counted one time only. In total, the top ten clones hold 3.2% of the sample. Input material: peripheral blood. Receptors originate from a man between 40 and 49 years old with acute or convalescent COVID-19.

This clone was found once. The V call is TRBV19, the J call TRBJ1-2; D gene unclear. CDR3 size: 16 residues. Trimming removed 4 bases at V and 0 bases at J, with 15 bases between. Germline V gene sequence: CDR1 LNHDA, CDR2 SQIVND (reference sequence). CDR3 region: CASSTPFRSTNYGYTF. CDR3 nucleotides: TGTGCCAGTAGTACCCCATTCAGGTCAACTAACTATGGCTACACCTTC.

The genes are TRBV7-8 and TRBJ2-3; possibly TRBD1 for D (6 bases). Germline CDR1 reads SGHVS; CDR2 reads FQNEAQ. The length of the CDR3 is 14 residues. Trimming removed 2 bases at V and 4 bases at J, with 10 bases between. As DNA, the CDR3 is TGTGCCAGCAGCTTATTGACAGGCTCAGATACGCAGTATTTT. This translates into CASSLLTGSDTQYF.

The gene calls are TRBV11-3 and TRBJ2-2, with 7 bases that match TRBD1. The length of the CDR3 is 17 residues. V shed 4 bases and J 3 bases; nucleotides not matched to a gene: 11. Per germline, CDR1 SGHNT and CDR2 YENEEA. In DNA form, the CDR3 reads TGTGCCAGCAGCTCGCTTATCTTTACAGGGGACACCGGGGAGCTGTTTTTT. It yields the protein CASSSLIFTGDTGELFF.

This chain uses TRBV7-9 with TRBJ2-3; TRBD2 matches at 10 bases. In germline, CDR1 is SEHNR, CDR2 FQNEAQ (reference sequence). This CDR3 spans 15 amino acids. Trimming cost V 5 bases and J 2 bases; bases outside gene matches: 4. As DNA, the CDR3 is TGTGCCAGCAGCCGCAGCGGGAGGGCCACAGATACGCAGTATTTT. This gives the protein CASSRSGRATDTQYF. The entire variable domain, with the rest obtained from reference TRBV7-9 and TRBJ2-3, is as follows: DTGVSQNPRHKITKRGQNVTFRCDPISEHNRLYWYRQTLGQGPEFLTYFQNEAQLEKSRLLSDRFSAERPKGSFSTLEIQRTEQGDSAMYLCASSRSGRATDTQYFGPGTRLTVL.

This chain links TRBV7-8 with TRBJ2-1, with D perhaps matching TRBD2 (6 bases). Looked up from germline, CDR1 is SGHVS and CDR2 is FQNEAQ. This CDR3 contains 15 residues. V lost 5 bases and J lost 4, with 15 bases in between. The CDR3 sequence is CASSGGGLIYNEQFF. In DNA, the CDR3 is TGTGCCAGCAGCGGGGGTGGACTAATTTACAATGAGCAGTTCTTC.

This clone was seen a few times. CDR3 protein: CASSLSGGTYNEQFF. The CDR3 nucleotides read TGTGCCAGCAGCTTGAGCGGAGGGACCTACAATGAGCAGTTCTTC. The chain joins TRBV5-4 to TRBJ2-1, with D possibly being TRBD2 (6 bases). The CDR3 consists of 15 residues. Between the trimmed V and J ends, which lost 1 base and 2 bases, there was a span of 10 bases. The germline CDR1 and CDR2 sequences are SGHNT and YYREEE (reference sequence).

The chain recombines TRBV27 with TRBJ1-2, with TRBD1 matching 7 bases. The CDR3 is 14 amino acids. CDR1 is MNHEY, CDR2 SMNVEV, per germline (reference sequence). Trimming removed 6 bases from V and 3 bases from J; junction bases left unmatched: 7. This chain's CDR3 is CASRSTGADYGYTF. CDR3 in DNA: TGTGCCAGCAGGTCCACAGGGGCGGACTATGGCTACACCTTC.

J is TRBJ1-2 and V is TRBV7-8; a possible D gene is TRBD1 (6 bases). Germline loops: CDR1 SGHVS, CDR2 FQNEAQ. V was pared by 2 bases and J by 4 bases, with 11 bases between. The CDR3 totals 14 residues. The CDR3 coding sequence is TGTGCCAGCAGCTTAAGGCAGGGGACCTATGGCTACACCTTC. Residues: CASSLRQGTYGYTF.

The chain joins TRBV12-5 to TRBJ1-2, with D uncertain. Germline-derived CDR1 and CDR2 are LGHNT and FRNRAP. Trimming pared 2 bases from V and 8 bases from J, leaving 12 bases between. CDR3 length equals 13 residues. In DNA, the CDR3 is TGTGCTAGTGGTTTGATGCGGATAGAGGGCTACACCTTC. Translation gives CASGLMRIEGYTF. Complete variable domain (other parts from reference TRBV12-5 and TRBJ1-2): DARVTQTPRHKVTEMGQEVTMRCQPILGHNTVFWYRQTMMQGLELLAYFRNRAPLDDSGMPKDRFSAEMPDATLATLKIQPSEPRDSAVYFCASGLMRIEGYTFGSGTRLTVV.

A single count supports this clone. V gene TRBV4-3 combines with J gene TRBJ2-2; 10 bases align to TRBD2. The CDR3 runs to 21 residues. The germline V gene has CDR1 LGHNA and CDR2 YSLEER. V gave up 0 bases and J gave up 3 bases; unmatched junction bases: 16. CDR3 nucleotide sequence: TGCGCCAGCAGCCAAGATCTGCCCGTAGCGGGGGGCCTAGTTGACACCGGGGAGCTGTTTTTT. This encodes CASSQDLPVAGGLVDTGELFF.

This clone showed up just a few times. The V call is TRBV23-1, the J call TRBJ2-7; 10 bases are a match to TRBD1. TRBV23-1 is identified as an open reading frame with a role that is uncertain. After removal of 0 bases from V and 2 bases from J, the junction contained 10 bases not matched to a gene. The length of the CDR3 is 18 residues. This CDR3 reads CASSQSRRDRGPPYEQYF. The CDR3 DNA follows: TGCGCCAGCAGTCAATCGCGACGAGACAGGGGGCCGCCCTACGAGCAGTACTTC.

This clone was observed a few times. CDR3 region: CASSPIRGDSNQPQHF. The CDR3 DNA reads as TGTGCCAGCTCACCGATCAGGGGAGATAGCAATCAGCCCCAGCATTTT. The rearrangement joins TRBV18 to TRBJ1-5; D perhaps matches TRBD1 (6 bases). Germline-derived CDR1 and CDR2 are KGHSH and LQKENI. V shed 3 bases and J shed 0 bases, with 12 bases lying between them. CDR3 length equals 16 residues.

The V call is TRBV6-5, the J call TRBJ1-5, with D maybe TRBD1 (5 bases). CDR3 size: 14 residues. The ends were cut back, 6 bases at V and 2 bases at J, with 11 bases in the middle. The germline gives CDR1 MNHEY, CDR2 SVGAGI. CDR3 sequence: CASRPDSRNQPQHF. The CDR3 DNA reads TGTGCCAGCAGGCCTGACAGTCGCAATCAGCCCCAGCATTTT.

This clone came up a few times. The genes are TRBV6-5 and TRBJ2-2; D is perhaps TRBD2 (5 bases). In germline, CDR1 is MNHEY, CDR2 SVGAGI. V shed 11 bases and J shed 0 bases, with 13 bases lying between them. CDR3 size: 14 residues. The CDR3 region has the DNA TGTGCCGCCCGGACTGGGACGAACACCGGGGAGCTGTTTTTT. Translation gives CAARTGTNTGELFF.

The V call is TRBV7-2, the J call TRBJ1-2, with D maybe TRBD1 (6 bases). V dropped 4 bases and J dropped 4 bases, with 16 bases sitting between them. The CDR3 sequence is 15 residues long. The germline V gene has CDR1 SGHTA and CDR2 FQGNSA. In nucleotides, the CDR3 is TGTGCCAGCAGCTCGACAGGACCGAGGGTCTATGGCTACACCTTC. Amino acid sequence: CASSSTGPRVYGYTF.

This clone was seen a single time. This chain connects TRBV6-5 to TRBJ1-1; D might be TRBD1 (6 bases). The V end lost 6 bases, the J end lost 0 bases, and 14 bases lay between the germline ends. The CDR3 is 15 residues long. The germline CDR1 and CDR2 sequences are MNHEY and SVGAGI. This CDR3 is CASRGGRQLNTEAFF. The CDR3 DNA reads TGTGCCAGCAGGGGGGGGCGACAGCTGAACACTGAAGCTTTCTTT.

This clone was recorded only once. The chain combines TRBV15 with TRBJ2-5, with 10 bases lining up with TRBD1. The trim removed 2 bases at V and 1 base at J, leaving 10 bases unmatched. Per germline, CDR1 LNHNV and CDR2 YYDKDF (reference sequence). The CDR3 consists of 18 residues. The chain's CDR3 is CATSRYQGDRGSQETQYF. CDR3 DNA: TGTGCCACCAGCAGATACCAAGGGGACAGGGGCTCCCAAGAGACCCAGTACTTC.

V usage is TRBV2 and J usage is TRBJ1-4, with TRBD1 as a possible D gene (5 bases). Looked up from germline, CDR1 is SNHLY and CDR2 is FYNNEI. CDR3 length: 15 amino acids. The V gene lost 7 bases and the J gene lost 0 bases, with 12 bases spanning the gap. The CDR3, as DNA: TGTGCCAGCAAGATAGGGGATGCAACTAATGAAAAACTGTTTTTT. It yields the protein CASKIGDATNEKLFF.

The V and J genes are TRBV2 and TRBJ1-2, with D perhaps TRBD1 (5 bases). The germline V gene has CDR1 SNHLY and CDR2 FYNNEI. The CDR3 covers 14 residues. V was clipped by 7 bases and J by 1 base, with 13 bases between them. CDR3 amino acids: CASIWGRVNYGYTF. The CDR3 DNA reads TGTGCCAGCATTTGGGGCAGGGTTAACTATGGCTACACCTTC.

This clone occurred once. V and J are TRBV15 and TRBJ2-1; TRBD2 aligns across 9 bases. Trimming at V came to 5 bases and at J to 3 bases, leaving 5 bases not matched to a gene. The CDR3 is 15 residues long. Germline V gene sequence: CDR1 LNHNV, CDR2 YYDKDF (reference sequence). CDR3 region: CATSGAGGRYNEQFF. The CDR3 DNA sequence: TGTGCCACCAGCGGAGCGGGAGGCCGCTACAATGAGCAGTTCTTC.

V gene TRBV30 combines with J gene TRBJ1-5; 8 bases fit TRBD1. From germline, CDR1 is GTSNPN and CDR2 SVGIG (reference sequence). The CDR3 runs 13 residues. Trimming at V came to 4 bases and at J to 6 bases, leaving 5 bases not matched to a gene. This chain's CDR3 is CAWKTGDGQPQHF. CDR3 sequence (DNA): TGTGCCTGGAAGACAGGGGATGGTCAGCCCCAGCATTTT.

The V gene is TRBV6-2 or TRBV6-3, the J gene TRBJ1-2; 8 bases align to TRBD1. V was pared by 2 bases and J by 8 bases, with 7 bases of the junction left unmatched. The CDR3 sequence is 14 residues long. Germline CDR1 is MNHEY and CDR2 is SVGEGT. CDR3 protein: CASSYGGQGEGYTF. CDR3 DNA: TGTGCCAGCAGTTACGGCGGACAGGGAGAAGGCTACACCTTC.

The chain joins TRBV6-6 to TRBJ2-3, with 7 bases lining up with TRBD2. Germline CDR1 MNHNY, CDR2 SVGAGI (reference sequence). CDR3 size: 16 residues. V shed 4 bases, J shed 6 bases, and the junction held 13 bases outside the gene matches. CDR3 loop: CASSFAPTGGGDTQYF. DNA of the CDR3: TGTGCCAGCAGTTTCGCCCCGACGGGGGGAGGGGATACGCAGTATTTT.

The V gene is TRBV5-4, the J gene TRBJ2-1; 13 bases agree with TRBD2. J gave up 8 bases and V 2 bases, and 4 bases lay outside the gene matches. CDR3 length equals 15 residues. Per the germline V gene, CDR1 is SGHNT and CDR2 is YYREEE (reference sequence). The CDR3 nucleotides read TGTGCCAGCAGCTTTCGGACTAGCGGGGGTCATGAGCAGTTCTTC. It is translated as CASSFRTSGGHEQFF.

This chain uses TRBV19 with TRBJ2-2; D remains ambiguous. This CDR3 has 14 amino acids. Per the germline V gene, CDR1 is LNHDA and CDR2 is SQIVND (reference sequence). The V gene lost 7 bases and the J gene lost 5 bases, with 14 bases spanning the gap. The CDR3 sequence: CASTSFGRTGELFF. CDR3 nucleotides: TGTGCCAGTACATCCTTTGGCAGGACCGGGGAGCTGTTTTTT. Filled out from reference TRBV19 and TRBJ2-2, the complete variable domain reads DGGITQSPKYLFRKEGQNVTLSCEQNLNHDAMYWYRQDPGQGLRLIYYSQIVNDFQKGDIAEGYSVSREKKESFPLTVTSAQKNPTAFYLCASTSFGRTGELFFGEGSRLTVL.

CDR3 nucleotides: TGTGCCAGCAGCCCAGTCAGGGGCGGTGAGCAGTTCTTC. It codes for CASSPVRGGEQFF. The V call is TRBV13, the J call TRBJ2-1; D perhaps matches TRBD1 (6 bases). This CDR3 contains 13 residues. Germline values: CDR1 PRHDT, CDR2 FYEKMQ (reference sequence). Trimming shortened V by 5 bases and J by 9 bases, and 14 bases separated the two germline ends.

The chain employs TRBV6-4 and TRBJ1-6, with D maybe TRBD1 (6 bases). The CDR3 runs to 14 residues. Germline CDR1 and CDR2: MRHNA and SNTAGT. The V and J ends lost 4 bases and 10 bases respectively, with 14 bases between them. CDR3 DNA: TGTGCCAGCAGTGCCCAGGGGACCTGGTCACCCCTCCACTTT. Residues: CASSAQGTWSPLHF.

This clone came up once. The chain couples TRBV18 to TRBJ1-1, with D unclear. This CDR3 spans 16 amino acids. The germline gives CDR1 KGHSH, CDR2 LQKENI. The V and J ends lost 2 bases and 4 bases respectively, with 17 bases between them. The CDR3, as DNA: TGTGCCAGCTCACCAAAGGTTGTCGGAGCGGTCACTGAAGCTTTCTTT. As protein: CASSPKVVGAVTEAFF.